Listed below are T cell receptor beta chains from one sample, sequenced in a study of blood T cell repertoires in COVID-19. TCRdb keeps only in-frame clones here, not all; method: immunoSEQ multiplex PCR. The sample yields over 150,000 clones, approximately 91% seen once. Sequenced input: peripheral blood. The receptors originated from a man between 18 and 35 years old with COVID-19, enrolled during active disease. Each CDR3 is given with its conserved first and last residue. Fields, in order: D gene, V gene, clone size, J gene, CDR3 DNA, CDR3 protein. The D gene is left open where the match is weak. Not all rows give a size; the values are once, few, many and, for expanded clones, a class.

-	TRBV2	-	TRBJ1-1	TGTGCCAGCAGCGTGTACGGTGGGAACACTGAAGCTTTCTTT	CASSVYGGNTEAFF
-	TRBV9	-	TRBJ1-3	TGTGCCAGCAGCGAAGACACCTACTCTGGAAACACCATATATTTT	CASSEDTYSGNTIYF
-	TRBV2	once	TRBJ1-4	TGTGCCAGCAGTGAAGCTCGGGGAAGGTCTACTAATGAAAAACTGCTTTTT	CASSEARGRSTNEKLLF
-	TRBV7-2	-	TRBJ2-2	TGTGCCAGCAGCTTCGGTAGCCTCACCGGGGAGCTGTTTTTT	CASSFGSLTGELFF
-	TRBV7-6	-	TRBJ2-1	TGTGCCAGCAGCTTTACCGGGACTCACTCCTACAATGAGCAGTTCTTC	CASSFTGTHSYNEQFF
TRBD2	TRBV19	-	TRBJ2-1	TGTGCCAGTAAAAATCTTCTAGCGGGGGAGTCCTACAATGAGCAGTTCTTC	CASKNLLAGESYNEQFF
-	TRBV7-9	-	TRBJ2-7	TGTGCCAGCAGCTTACTACAGGGGGAGGGCTTC	CASSLLQGEGF
-	TRBV19	-	TRBJ2-1	TGTGCCAGTACCTTTACTAACGACTACAATGAGCAGTTCTTC	CASTFTNDYNEQFF
-	TRBV4-3	-	TRBJ2-7	TGCGCCAGCAGCCAAGCGGCGGGGCCCTCCTACGAGCAGTACTTC	CASSQAAGPSYEQYF
-	TRBV7-8	-	TRBJ2-7	TGTGCCAGCAGCCAAACGAGGGACTACGAGCAGTACTTC	CASSQTRDYEQYF
TRBD1	TRBV3-1/TRBV3-2	-	TRBJ1-2	TGTGCCAGCAGCCAAGAGACAGGGGCGTACTATGGCTACACCTTC	CASSQETGAYYGYTF
-	TRBV5-4	-	TRBJ2-1	TGTGCCAGCAGCTTGGACCGGAGCGAGCAGTTCTTC	CASSLDRSEQFF
-	TRBV9	-	TRBJ1-3	TGTGCCAGCAGCGTAGGAGCGACGGCGGGAAACACCATATATTTT	CASSVGATAGNTIYF
-	TRBV2	-	TRBJ1-1	TGTGCCAGCAGTGAAGCGATAGGGGTGCGGACTGAAGCTTTCTTT	CASSEAIGVRTEAFF
-	TRBV6-1	-	TRBJ2-3	TGTGCCAGCAGTGAGTGGGCTAGCACAGATACGCAGTATTTT	CASSEWASTDTQYF
TRBD2	TRBV4-1	-	TRBJ2-3	TGCGCCAGCAGCCGTGGACTAGCGGGAGGGAGGTCGACAGATACGCAGTATTTT	CASSRGLAGGRSTDTQYF
TRBD2	TRBV15	-	TRBJ2-3	TGTGCCACCAGCAGAGATTCACCGGGACTAGCGGCCTCAGATACGCAGTATTTT	CATSRDSPGLAASDTQYF
TRBD1	TRBV4-3	-	TRBJ1-5	TGCGCCAGCAGCCTAGGGACAGGGGGTCAGCCCCAGCATTTT	CASSLGTGGQPQHF
-	TRBV25-1	once	TRBJ2-7	TGTGCCAGCAGTGGGGGGCAGCCCTACGAGCAGTACTTC	CASSGGQPYEQYF
-	TRBV29-1	-	TRBJ2-7	TGCAGCGTGGTAGACAGCTCCTACGAGCAGTACTTC	CSVVDSSYEQYF
-	TRBV15	-	TRBJ1-1	TGTGCCACCAGCATAGGATCGAGGAGCACTGAAGCTTTCTTT	CATSIGSRSTEAFF